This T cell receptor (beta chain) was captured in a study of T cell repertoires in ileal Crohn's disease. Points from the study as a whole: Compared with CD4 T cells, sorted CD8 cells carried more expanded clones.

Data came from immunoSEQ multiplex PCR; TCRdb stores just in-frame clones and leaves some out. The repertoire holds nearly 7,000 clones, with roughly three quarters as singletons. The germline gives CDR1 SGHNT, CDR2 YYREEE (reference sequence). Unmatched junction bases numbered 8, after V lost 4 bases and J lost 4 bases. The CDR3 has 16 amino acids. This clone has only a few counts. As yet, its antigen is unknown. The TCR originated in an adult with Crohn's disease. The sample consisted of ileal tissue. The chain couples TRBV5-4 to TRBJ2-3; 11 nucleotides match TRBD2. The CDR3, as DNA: TGTGCCAGCAGCCGCACTAGCGGGGGCCGGGCAGATACGCAGTATTTT. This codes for CASSRTSGGRADTQYF.